Each of the 25 T cell receptor beta chains below was sequenced from the same sample in a study of CD8 T cells in Susac syndrome. The RNA input was about 0.45 to 1 ug, and it was reverse transcribed with random hexamers. TCRdb fed the immunoSEQ multiplex PCR reads into MiXCR, producing one record per CDR3 protein. Here the sample spans some 210,000 distinct CDR3 sequences, less than 95% being singletons. Sequencing input: CD4+ T cells from PBMCs. These receptors were taken from a human donor with Susac syndrome.

The chain carries TRBV19 and TRBJ1-1; no clear D. Trimming left V 3 bases short and J 2 bases short, with 10 bases between. Germline CDR1 reads LNHDA; CDR2 reads SQIVND (reference sequence). CDR3 length: 14 amino acids. CDR3 loop: CASSIVGLNTEAFF. The CDR3 nucleotides read TGTGCCAGTAGTATTGTAGGGCTAAACACTGAAGCTTTCTTT. The full variable domain, its missing parts supplied by reference TRBV19 and TRBJ1-1, is DGGITQSPKYLFRKEGQNVTLSCEQNLNHDAMYWYRQDPGQGLRLIYYSQIVNDFQKGDIAEGYSVSREKKESFPLTVTSAQKNPTAFYLCASSIVGLNTEAFFGQGTRLTVV.

The genes are TRBV7-9 and TRBJ2-5, with D maybe TRBD1 (5 bases). V was pared by 4 bases and J by 7 bases, with 19 bases between. The CDR3 has 15 residues. Germline V CDR1 and CDR2: SEHNR, FQNEAQ (reference sequence). The CDR3 bases are TGTGCCAGCAGCTGGGGCGACAGACATTCATGGACCCAGTACTTC. It specifies CASSWGDRHSWTQYF.

The CDR3 loop reads CASSELARQGGETQYF. In nucleotides, the CDR3 is TGTGCCAGCAGTGAATTAGCGAGACAGGGGGGAGAGACCCAGTACTTC. This rearrangement joins TRBV2 to TRBJ2-5; TRBD1 matches at 9 bases. Trimming cost V 2 bases and J 4 bases; bases outside gene matches: 8. Germline V CDR1 and CDR2: SNHLY, FYNNEI. The CDR3 extends over 16 amino acids.

The J gene is TRBJ2-7, the V gene TRBV2, with unresolved D. Germline lookup yields CDR1 SNHLY and CDR2 FYNNEI. The germline V and J ends were trimmed by 6 bases and 6 bases, with 15 bases remaining between them. The CDR3 length is 13 residues. The CDR3 sequence is CASSPQRTGEQYF. For the CDR3, the DNA is TGTGCCAGCAGCCCACAGAGGACGGGCGAGCAGTACTTC.

This chain uses TRBV15 with TRBJ1-1; D call uncertain. The CDR3 consists of 14 residues. Trimming cost V 1 base and J 6 bases, with 12 bases left between them. Looked up from germline, CDR1 is LNHNV and CDR2 is YYDKDF (reference sequence). The CDR3 DNA sequence: TGTGCCACCAGCAGAGGTGGAACGGGAGCTGAAGCTTTCTTT. Translated: CATSRGGTGAEAFF.

The chain combines TRBV6-2 or TRBV6-3 with TRBJ1-5, with a weak D call TRBD1 (6 bases). This CDR3 is built from 15 residues. The germline V and J ends were trimmed by 0 bases and 5 bases, with 11 bases remaining between them. Germline loops: CDR1 MNHEY, CDR2 SVGEGT. The CDR3 sequence: CASSYSGDTYQPQHF. DNA for the CDR3: TGTGCCAGCAGTTACTCGGGGGACACCTATCAGCCCCAGCATTTT.

The rearrangement uses TRBV9 and TRBJ2-1; D call uncertain. The germline CDR1 and CDR2 sequences are SGDLS and YYNGEE. The CDR3 consists of 16 residues. V lost 0 bases and J 1 base, leaving 11 bases between the germline ends. CDR3 sequence (DNA): TGTGCCAGCAGCGTAGGGGTCCAGTCATCCTACAATGAGCAGTTCTTC. Amino acid sequence: CASSVGVQSSYNEQFF. The full variable domain, completed using reference TRBV9 and TRBJ2-1, is DSGVTQTPKHLITATGQRVTLRCSPRSGDLSVYWYQQSLDQGLQFLIQYYNGEERAKGNILERFSAQQFPDLHSELNLSSLELGDSALYFCASSVGVQSSYNEQFFGPGTRLTVL.

The chain has TRBV5-6 and TRBJ1-1; 7 nucleotides align to TRBD1. The CDR3 extends over 15 amino acids. Germline V CDR1 and CDR2: SGHDT, YYEEEE. Trimming at V came to 0 bases and at J to 1 base, leaving 3 bases not matched to a gene. The CDR3 DNA reads TGTGCCAGCAGCTTGGCCGGGACAGCGAACACTGAAGCTTTCTTT. Amino acid sequence: CASSLAGTANTEAFF.

This rearrangement joins TRBV5-6 to TRBJ1-3, with D possibly TRBD1 on 6 matching bases. The germline V gene encodes CDR1 SGHDT and CDR2 YYEEEE. V shed 0 bases and J shed 0 bases, with 7 bases lying between them. The length of the CDR3 is 15 residues. As DNA, the CDR3 is TGTGCCAGCAGCTTGGGGACAGTCTCTGGAAACACCATATATTTT. It codes for CASSLGTVSGNTIYF. The complete variable domain, with remaining parts taken from reference TRBV5-6 and TRBJ1-3, reads DAGVTQSPTHLIKTRGQQVTLRCSPKSGHDTVSWYQQALGQGPQFIFQYYEEEERQRGNFPDRFSGHQFPNYSSELNVNALLLGDSALYLCASSLGTVSGNTIYFGEGSWLTVV.

The chain couples TRBV4-1 to TRBJ1-3; weak D call: TRBD1 (5 bases). Germline CDR1 MGHRA, CDR2 YSYEKL. The V and J ends lost 0 bases and 1 base respectively, with 13 bases between them. The CDR3 is 17 residues long. DNA for the CDR3: TGCGCCAGCAGCCAAGATCATCAGGGATGGTCTGGAAACACCATATATTTT. It yields the protein CASSQDHQGWSGNTIYF.

The gene calls are TRBV12-3 or TRBV12-4 and TRBJ2-7; TRBD2 matches 12 bases. V was clipped by 5 bases and J by 5 bases; unmatched bases: 7. This CDR3 comprises 15 residues. CDR3 coding DNA: TGTGCCAGCAGTCCTGGACTAGCGGGAAACGACGAGCAGTACTTC. It translates to CASSPGLAGNDEQYF.

This clonotype was seen once. This chain uses TRBV28 with TRBJ2-1; no definite D call. Germline CDR1 MDHEN, CDR2 SYDVKM. V was clipped by 7 bases and J by 7 bases, with 8 bases between them. The CDR3 runs to 11 residues. CDR3 sequence (DNA): TGTGCCAGCATCGGGCGAAATGAGCAGTTCTTC. Translating it yields CASIGRNEQFF.

V is TRBV5-4 and J is TRBJ1-6; 8 positions match TRBD1. Per germline, CDR1 SGHNT and CDR2 YYREEE (reference sequence). The trim removed 5 bases at V and 8 bases at J, leaving 9 bases unmatched. The CDR3 loop spans 15 amino acids. The CDR3 DNA sequence: TGTGCCAGCAGTGCAGGGGGCGTTTTACATTCACCCCTCCACTTT. Amino acid sequence: CASSAGGVLHSPLHF.

The rearrangement links TRBV9 to TRBJ1-6; D is uncertain. Germline-derived CDR1 and CDR2 are SGDLS and YYNGEE. Trimming removed 7 bases at V and 14 bases at J, with 13 bases between. This CDR3 spans 11 amino acids. CDR3 in amino acids: CASGDTEALHF. CDR3 in DNA: TGTGCCAGCGGAGACACGGAAGCCCTCCACTTT.

The chain has TRBV30 and TRBJ1-5, with D possibly matching TRBD1 (6 bases). V lost 0 bases to trimming and J lost 4 bases, with 10 bases between them. Germline CDR1 reads GTSNPN; CDR2 reads SVGIG (reference sequence). The CDR3 runs to 14 residues. The CDR3 DNA reads TGTGCCTGGAGTGTGTACAGGGAGAATCAGCCCCAGCATTTT. It translates to CAWSVYRENQPQHF. Full variable domain (missing parts from reference TRBV30 and TRBJ1-5): SQTIHQWPATLVQPVGSPLSLECTVEGTSNPNLYWYRQAAGRGLQLLFYSVGIGQISSEVPQNLSASRPQDRQFILSSKKLLLSDSGFYLCAWSVYRENQPQHFGDGTRLSIL.

The J gene is TRBJ2-1, the V gene TRBV7-2, with 8 bases fitting TRBD2. The CDR3 contains 17 residues. V was pared by 4 bases and J by 4 bases, with 12 bases of the junction left unmatched. The germline gives CDR1 SGHTA, CDR2 FQGNSA. DNA of the CDR3: TGTGCCAGCAGCTCCCGCGTTAGTAGCGGGGCATACAATGAGCAGTTCTTC. Its protein is CASSSRVSSGAYNEQFF.

This clonotype was detected once. V is TRBV24-1 and J is TRBJ2-7; D may be TRBD2 (6 bases). The CDR3 extends over 14 amino acids. V lost 9 bases, J lost 3 bases, and 17 bases lay in between. Germline values: CDR1 KGHDR, CDR2 SFDVKD. The DNA for the CDR3 is TGTGCCACCCCCTTCGCTTGGGGGGACTACGAGCAGTACTTC. This translates into CATPFAWGDYEQYF.

DNA for the CDR3: TGCGCCAGCAGCGGAGTATCTGGAAACACCATATATTTT. Amino acids: CASSGVSGNTIYF. The chain couples TRBV5-1 to TRBJ1-3; D is ambiguous. The germline V gene encodes CDR1 SGHRS and CDR2 YFSETQ. CDR3 length: 13 amino acids. V was pared by 4 bases and J by 1 base, with 6 bases between.

The chain uses TRBV29-1 and TRBJ1-1; D possibly corresponds to TRBD1 (6 bases). This CDR3 is built from 13 residues. The germline V and J ends were trimmed by 5 bases and 6 bases, with 16 bases remaining between them. Germline-derived CDR1 and CDR2 are SQVTM and ANQGSEA. The DNA for the CDR3 is TGCAGCGTTTCAGGACAGCCAAACGCTGAAGCTTTCTTT. Translation gives CSVSGQPNAEAFF. The whole variable domain, remainder taken from reference TRBV29-1 and TRBJ1-1, is SAVISQKPSRDICQRGTSLTIQCQVDSQVTMMFWYRQQPGQSLTLIATANQGSEATYESGFVIDKFPISRPNLTFSTLTVSNMSPEDSSIYLCSVSGQPNAEAFFGQGTRLTVV.

The chain carries TRBV29-1 and TRBJ1-1, with D possibly TRBD1 on 6 matching bases. The CDR3 is 13 amino acids. The V gene lost 4 bases and the J gene lost 1 base, with 10 bases spanning the gap. Germline CDR1 reads SQVTM; CDR2 reads ANQGSEA. CDR3 DNA: TGCAGCGTTGTGCCAGGGGAGAACACTGAAGCTTTCTTT. Translating it yields CSVVPGENTEAFF.

The chain is built from TRBV5-1 and TRBJ2-7, with D uncertain. V was shortened by 0 bases and J by 6 bases, with 13 bases between the two germline ends. This CDR3 comprises 14 residues. Germline V gene data show CDR1 as SGHRS and CDR2 as YFSETQ. DNA for the CDR3: TGCGCCAGCAGCTTGGAGGGCGCCCCAGGCGAGCAGTACTTC. It codes for CASSLEGAPGEQYF.

The gene calls are TRBV9 and TRBJ2-2, with D perhaps matching TRBD2 (5 bases). There are 15 residues in the CDR3. V lost 0 bases, J lost 4 bases, and 10 bases lay in between. Germline V gene sequence: CDR1 SGDLS, CDR2 YYNGEE. CDR3 nucleotide sequence: TGTGCCAGCAGCGTAGTCAGAGAGGGCACCGGGGAGCTGTTTTTT. Translated: CASSVVREGTGELFF.

The chain links TRBV19 to TRBJ1-5; possible D gene TRBD1, 6 bases. V was shortened by 5 bases and J by 0 bases, with 11 bases between the two germline ends. This CDR3 spans 15 amino acids. Germline V gives CDR1 LNHDA, CDR2 SQIVND (reference sequence). This CDR3 reads CASSRRTDSNQPQHF. Here the CDR3 DNA reads TGTGCCAGTAGTCGTCGGACAGATAGCAATCAGCCCCAGCATTTT. The full variable domain, in which reference TRBV19 and TRBJ1-5 provide the parts outside the CDR3, is DGGITQSPKYLFRKEGQNVTLSCEQNLNHDAMYWYRQDPGQGLRLIYYSQIVNDFQKGDIAEGYSVSREKKESFPLTVTSAQKNPTAFYLCASSRRTDSNQPQHFGDGTRLSIL.

This chain uses TRBV4-2 with TRBJ1-1; D is ambiguous. Germline V gene data show CDR1 as LGHNA and CDR2 as YNFKEQ. The CDR3 totals 15 residues. Trimming pared 0 bases from V and 6 bases from J, leaving 14 bases between. CDR3 bases: TGTGCCAGCAGCCAAGAAAAGAGGAATGAGGCTGAAGCTTTCTTT. This sequence encodes CASSQEKRNEAEAFF.

The V gene is TRBV28, the J gene TRBJ2-7; either TRBD1 or TRBD2 may supply D (5 bases each). In germline, CDR1 is MDHEN, CDR2 SYDVKM. The germline V and J ends were trimmed by 6 bases and 3 bases, with 24 bases remaining between them. The CDR3 covers 17 residues. The CDR3 sequence: CASSPGKLGTGSYEQYF. The CDR3 bases are TGTGCCAGCAGCCCAGGAAAGCTCGGGACGGGGAGCTACGAGCAGTACTTC.